Following are 13 T cell receptor beta chains from one sample sequenced in a study of technical replicates of blood from several donors. Sequenced by immunoSEQ multiplex PCR; TCRdb stores in-frame clones only, minus some. This table holds about 88,000 clones, 85% to 95% found once. The sequenced sample was T cells isolated from PBMCs. These receptors all come from a human donor in good health.

This chain joins TRBV19 and TRBJ1-3; D remains unclear. Germline V gives CDR1 LNHDA, CDR2 SQIVND (reference sequence). V shed 10 bases and J shed 0 bases, with 7 bases lying between them. CDR3 size: 12 residues. The CDR3 DNA sequence: TGTGCCACCGAGGGCTCTGGAAACACCATATATTTT. It is translated as CATEGSGNTIYF.

This rearrangement joins TRBV18 to TRBJ2-7; 10 bases agree with TRBD1. V shed 3 bases and J 2 bases; nucleotides not matched to a gene: 10. The CDR3 is 17 amino acids. Germline loops: CDR1 KGHSH, CDR2 LQKENI. The CDR3 coding sequence is TGTGCCAGCTCACCGGGACAGGGGTGGATCACCACCTACGAGCAGTACTTC. This codes for CASSPGQGWITTYEQYF.

J is TRBJ1-1 and V is TRBV5-1; possibly TRBD1 for D (5 bases). The germline V gene has CDR1 SGHRS and CDR2 YFSETQ. The CDR3 has 17 residues. V lost 1 base to trimming and J lost 0 bases, with 16 bases between them. The CDR3 here is CASSLFQGGGMNTEAFF. The CDR3 nucleotides read TGCGCCAGCAGCTTGTTTCAGGGAGGAGGCATGAACACTGAAGCTTTCTTT.

This chain uses TRBV11-2 with TRBJ1-3, with a tentative D call TRBD1 (6 bases). Per germline, CDR1 SGHAT and CDR2 FQNNGV. Trimming removed 1 base from V and 8 bases from J, with 9 bases in between. The CDR3 is made up of 13 amino acids. CDR3 bases: TGTGCCAGCAGCTTAGCACAGGGAGACACCATATATTTT. As protein: CASSLAQGDTIYF.

The rearrangement joins TRBV28 to TRBJ1-5; TRBD1 agrees at 8 bases. The CDR3 sequence is 15 residues long. With V trimmed by 2 bases and J by 3 bases, 3 bases remained unmatched. The germline V gene encodes CDR1 MDHEN and CDR2 SYDVKM. This CDR3 is CASSLPGQVNQPQHF. In DNA form, the CDR3 reads TGTGCCAGCAGTTTACCGGGACAGGTCAATCAGCCCCAGCATTTT.

The chain has TRBV28 and TRBJ2-6, with D perhaps TRBD2 (5 bases). Germline V CDR1 and CDR2: MDHEN, SYDVKM. This CDR3 region has 13 residues. V was shortened by 8 bases and J by 8 bases, with 13 bases between the two germline ends. The CDR3 loop reads CASARAQPNVLTF. CDR3 sequence (DNA): TGTGCCAGCGCGAGGGCCCAGCCCAACGTCCTGACTTTC. Based on the CDR3 plus reference TRBV28 and TRBJ2-6, the full variable domain is DVKVTQSSRYLVKRTGEKVFLECVQDMDHENMFWYRQDPGLGLRLIYFSYDVKMKEKGDIPEGYSVSREKKERFSLILESASTNQTSMYLCASARAQPNVLTFGAGSRLTVL.

This clone occurred once. The chain carries TRBV29-1 and TRBJ2-7, with 7 bases fitting TRBD1. Germline CDR1 and CDR2: SQVTM and ANQGSEA. J gave up 3 bases and V 4 bases, and 9 bases lay outside the gene matches. The CDR3 runs to 14 residues. CDR3 in amino acids: CSVGSGGKIYEQYF. The DNA of the CDR3 is TGCAGCGTTGGGTCAGGGGGTAAAATCTACGAGCAGTACTTC.

The chain employs TRBV6-4 and TRBJ1-4; 12 nucleotides line up with TRBD1. The CDR3 length is 15 residues. Germline CDR1 is MRHNA and CDR2 is SNTAGT. J lost 10 bases, V lost 4 bases, and 7 bases had no gene match. CDR3 sequence reads: CASSATGTGGGKLFF. The CDR3 nucleotides read TGTGCCAGCAGTGCCACCGGGACAGGGGGCGGAAAACTGTTTTTT.

The chain couples TRBV4-1 to TRBJ2-7; 10 nucleotides match TRBD1. The CDR3 totals 16 residues. Germline-derived CDR1 and CDR2 are MGHRA and YSYEKL. Germline trimming cut 2 bases from V and 6 bases from J; bases unmatched to any gene: 10. CDR3 in amino acids: CASSQQRQGAPGEQYF. CDR3 sequence (DNA): TGCGCCAGCAGCCAACAACGACAGGGGGCGCCAGGCGAGCAGTACTTC.

V gene TRBV19 combines with J gene TRBJ2-5; 10 positions agree with TRBD1. CDR3 size: 15 residues. Germline CDR1 is LNHDA and CDR2 is SQIVND (reference sequence). The V segment lost 4 bases and the J segment 0 bases; nucleotides outside the gene matches: 2. The CDR3 nucleotides read TGTGCCAGTAGTACGGGGACAGGGGACCAAGAGACCCAGTACTTC. Its translation: CASSTGTGDQETQYF.

V usage is TRBV4-1 and J usage is TRBJ2-1, with 8 bases fitting TRBD2. The CDR3 is 16 amino acids. Trimming at V came to 2 bases and at J to 4 bases, leaving 7 bases not matched to a gene. Germline V CDR1 and CDR2: MGHRA, YSYEKL. CDR3 sequence reads: CASSQPGTRAYNEQFF. The CDR3, as DNA: TGCGCCAGCAGCCAACCCGGGACTAGGGCGTACAATGAGCAGTTCTTC.

This chain links TRBV7-8 with TRBJ1-1; 8 bases fit TRBD1. Per germline, CDR1 SGHVS and CDR2 FQNEAQ. Unmatched junction bases numbered 6, after V lost 5 bases and J lost 1 base. This CDR3 contains 15 residues. As DNA, the CDR3 is TGTGCCAGCAGCCCGACAGGGGATACGAACACTGAAGCTTTCTTT. Translated: CASSPTGDTNTEAFF.

This sequence joins TRBV28 and TRBJ2-7; 11 bases are a match to TRBD2. Germline trimming cut 8 bases from V and 3 bases from J; bases unmatched to any gene: 6. Per germline, CDR1 MDHEN and CDR2 SYDVKM. The CDR3 covers 14 residues. The CDR3 bases are TGTGCCAGCTGCTTGACTAGCGGGGACTACGAGCAGTACTTC. It specifies CASCLTSGDYEQYF.